Listed below are T cell receptor beta chains from one sample, sequenced in a study of OX40 agonist ivuxolimab in advanced cancers. Sequencing was performed with immunoSEQ multiplex PCR; in TCRdb, only in-frame clones are kept and a portion is missing. This repertoire shows fewer than 45,000 clones, about 89% found once; its top ten account for 16%. The input for sequencing was CD4+ or CD8+ T cells sorted from blood, taken in a trial of the OX40 agonist ivuxolimab. Receptor source: an adult with an advanced solid tumor such as melanoma, head and neck, liver or kidney cancer. Both conserved end residues are part of each CDR3. A D gene is named only where the DNA matches it firmly. Expanded clones are given a class, and other clones once, few, many or no size at all.

v_gene	j_gene	d_gene	abundance	CDR3nt	CDR3aa
TRBV5-5	TRBJ2-1	TRBD2	-	TGTGCCAGCAGACCCCAGTCTAGCGGGAGGGTGTTTGAGCAGTTCTTC	CASRPQSSGRVFEQFF
TRBV27	TRBJ2-7	TRBD1	-	TGTGCCAGCAGTGCTTCCGGGACAGGTCTATACGAGCAGTACTTC	CASSASGTGLYEQYF
TRBV6-5	TRBJ2-7	-	-	TGTGCCGCTGGGGCGATGGGGACACCATCCTACGAGCAGTACTTC	CAAGAMGTPSYEQYF
TRBV5-1	TRBJ1-1	-	-	TGCGCCAGCAGCGTACCCGGGACACTAAGACGAGAGGCTGAAGCTTTCTTT	CASSVPGTLRREAEAFF
TRBV27	TRBJ2-7	-	-	TGTGCCAGCAGTCCTGGGGCCGCTATCTCCTACGAGCAGTACTTC	CASSPGAAISYEQYF
TRBV27	TRBJ2-5	TRBD2	-	TGTGCCAGCAGTGGCCGCCAGGATTATGGGAGGGCTGAGACCCAGTACTTC	CASSGRQDYGRAETQYF
TRBV5-6	TRBJ2-4	TRBD2	-	TGTGCCAGCAGCCAACTAGCGGCCAAAAACATTCAGTACTTC	CASSQLAAKNIQYF
TRBV9	TRBJ2-1	-	-	TGTGCCAGCAGCGGCCGGGAGGAGCAGTTCTTC	CASSGREEQFF
TRBV12-5	TRBJ2-7	-	-	TGTGCTAGTGGTTCGACCGAGACTAGTGTTGGGTACGAGCAGTACTTC	CASGSTETSVGYEQYF
TRBV5-5	TRBJ1-6	TRBD1	-	TGTGCCAGCAGCTTAAGCAGAAGACAGGGTTTGTCACCCCTCCACTTT	CASSLSRRQGLSPLHF
TRBV29-1	TRBJ1-2	TRBD1	-	TGCAGCGTCCCCGTGGACAGGGCTCAAGGCTACACCTTC	CSVPVDRAQGYTF
TRBV7-6	TRBJ2-3	-	-	TGTGCCAGCAGCTTATCCGTGGCAGATACGCAGTATTTT	CASSLSVADTQYF
TRBV27	TRBJ2-5	TRBD1	-	TGTGCCAGCAGTCCACAGGGGCTTGAAGAGACCCAGTACTTC	CASSPQGLEETQYF
TRBV7-6	TRBJ2-5	-	once	TGTGCCAGCAGCTTACCCCGGGAAAGCGGAGAGACCCAGTACTTC	CASSLPRESGETQYF
TRBV7-9	TRBJ2-7	-	few	TGTGCCAGCAGCTTTAACCAGAGAGGCTACGAGCAGTACTTC	CASSFNQRGYEQYF
TRBV9	TRBJ1-5	-	-	TGTGCCAGCAGCCTAGGGGTTGGAAGCAATCAGCCCCAGCATTTT	CASSLGVGSNQPQHF
TRBV15	TRBJ2-1	TRBD1	-	TGTGCCACCAGCAGCCTCCCCCCGGGACAGCCTTACAATGAGCAGTTCTTC	CATSSLPPGQPYNEQFF
TRBV25-1	TRBJ2-1	-	-	TGTGCCAGCAGTGAAAGGTGGGGTGAGCAGTTCTTC	CASSERWGEQFF
TRBV7-9	TRBJ2-3	-	-	TGTGCCAGCAGCACCACAGGGACCCGTAGCACAGATACGCAGTATTTT	CASSTTGTRSTDTQYF
TRBV6-1	TRBJ1-2	-	-	TGTGCCAGCAGTGATGATTGGGACGGCTACACCTTC	CASSDDWDGYTF
TRBV6-1	TRBJ2-7	TRBD1	-	TGTGCCAGCAGCGCTCTCAGGGGGCTGTCTTACGAGCAGTACTTC	CASSALRGLSYEQYF
TRBV27	TRBJ1-1	-	-	TGTGCCACCCGTTCGGCCTTGACTGAAGCTTTCTTT	CATRSALTEAFF
TRBV5-8	TRBJ2-7	-	-	TGTGCCAGCCCCCGTGTTGGGGGAACCTACGAGCAGTACTTC	CASPRVGGTYEQYF
TRBV7-9	TRBJ1-3	TRBD1	-	TGTGCCAGCAGCTTTTTGAGGGACAGAAGCTCTGGAAACACCATATATTTT	CASSFLRDRSSGNTIYF
TRBV4-2	TRBJ2-7	-	-	TGTGCCAGCAGCCTCCAAATCGGCTACGAGCAGTACTTC	CASSLQIGYEQYF
TRBV6-1	TRBJ2-7	-	-	TGTGCCAGCGCCCCAGGGACGCCGACCTACGAGCAGTACTTC	CASAPGTPTYEQYF
TRBV9	TRBJ2-7	TRBD2	-	TGTGCCAGCAGCGCGACTAGCGGGACCTACGAGCAGTACTTC	CASSATSGTYEQYF
TRBV7-9	TRBJ2-3	-	-	TGTGCCAGCAGCCCCTCGACAACCTACACAGATACGCAGTATTTT	CASSPSTTYTDTQYF
TRBV14	TRBJ2-3	TRBD2	-	TGTGCCAGCAGCCTGAGGACTAGCGGGGGTCGGCTCGATACGCAGTATTTT	CASSLRTSGGRLDTQYF
TRBV2	TRBJ2-2	-	-	TGTGCCAGCAGTGAAGCAAGAGGACAGAACCCCGGGGAGCTGTTTTTT	CASSEARGQNPGELFF
TRBV6-6	TRBJ2-1	TRBD2	-	TGTGCCAGCAGGGTACCGGGACTAGCGGGTTACAATGAGCAGTTCTTC	CASRVPGLAGYNEQFF
TRBV7-9	TRBJ2-5	-	medium-sized	TGTGCCGGGATGAAACAGTACCAAGAGACCCAGTACTTC	CAGMKQYQETQYF
TRBV7-7	TRBJ2-7	-	-	TGTGCCAGCAGCTCGGGCGGGGATTACGAGCAGTACTTC	CASSSGGDYEQYF
TRBV7-9	TRBJ2-7	TRBD2	few	TGTGCCAGCAGCGGACTAGCGATCGAGCAGTACTTC	CASSGLAIEQYF
TRBV27	TRBJ1-1	TRBD1	-	TGTGCCAGCAGTCCCCGGACAGGGTCTTTTGCTGAAGCTTTCTTT	CASSPRTGSFAEAFF
TRBV6-1	TRBJ1-1	-	once	TGTGCCAGCAGTGAAGGGACGGAGTTT	CASSEGTEF
TRBV5-1	TRBJ1-3	-	-	TGCGCCAGCAGCTTGGAAGGGGTTGGAAACACCATATATTTT	CASSLEGVGNTIYF
TRBV2	TRBJ1-3	-	-	TGTGCCAGCAGCCAAAAACCTGGAAACACCATATATTTT	CASSQKPGNTIYF
TRBV9	TRBJ2-2	TRBD2	-	TGTGCCAGCAGCGTAGACGTTCGGCGGGAGTACACCGGGGAGCTGTTTTTT	CASSVDVRREYTGELFF
TRBV27	TRBJ1-1	TRBD1	-	TGTGCCAGCCGGGACAGGGCGAGGACTGAAGCTTTCTTT	CASRDRARTEAFF
TRBV29-1	TRBJ1-2	-	-	TGCAGCGTTGCGGGGTATGGCTACACCTTC	CSVAGYGYTF
TRBV7-9	TRBJ1-3	-	once	TGTGCCAGCAGCATTTCTGGAAACACCATATATTTT	CASSISGNTIYF
TRBV13	TRBJ1-3	-	-	TGTGCCAGCAGCTCCACCAGGGGAAACACCATATATTTT	CASSSTRGNTIYF
TRBV5-1	TRBJ2-2	-	-	TGCGCCAGCAGGCAAAGACGGGGATTCGGGGAGCTGTTTTTT	CASRQRRGFGELFF
TRBV7-6	TRBJ1-1	TRBD1	-	TGTGCCAGCAGCGGGACAGGGGACACTGAAGCTTTCTTT	CASSGTGDTEAFF
TRBV27	TRBJ1-1	-	-	TGTGCCAGCAGTCTAGGGGTATTCACTGAAGCTTTCTTT	CASSLGVFTEAFF
TRBV7-9	TRBJ1-1	-	-	TGTGCCAGCAGCTCCCCTCGGTTTGAGGGGGCTGAAGCTTTCTTT	CASSSPRFEGAEAFF
TRBV13	TRBJ2-7	-	-	TGTGCCAGCGGGCCCAAAGCCGGAGGGGAGCAGTACTTC	CASGPKAGGEQYF
TRBV7-9	TRBJ2-1	TRBD2	-	TGTGCCAGCAGCTTAGAATCCCTAGCGGGGGGCTGGAATGAGCAGTTCTTC	CASSLESLAGGWNEQFF
TRBV7-9	TRBJ2-7	-	-	TGTGCCAGCAGCTTAGGAGGTCTCGAGCAGTACTTC	CASSLGGLEQYF
TRBV6-7	TRBJ2-3	TRBD2	-	TGTGCCAGCAGTCCTCCCAGCGGGAGTGGGTCAGATACGCAGTATTTT	CASSPPSGSGSDTQYF
TRBV4-1	TRBJ2-3	-	-	TGCGCCAGCAGCCAAGAGTTCGCTACTAGCACAGATACGCAGTATTTT	CASSQEFATSTDTQYF
TRBV27	TRBJ2-3	-	-	TGTGCCAGCAGTCCACAGGGTCCAGATACGCAGTATTTT	CASSPQGPDTQYF
TRBV27	TRBJ1-5	-	-	TGTGCCAGCAGTTTTAGGGCAGGGTATCAGCCCCAGCATTTT	CASSFRAGYQPQHF
TRBV5-6	TRBJ2-7	-	-	TGTGCCAGCAGCTTGGCGGTGACAGGCAACTACGAGCAGTACTTC	CASSLAVTGNYEQYF
TRBV2	TRBJ2-7	-	once	TGTGCCAGCAGTTTCGGGGGGCGTGGCGAGCAGTACTTC	CASSFGGRGEQYF
TRBV7-9	TRBJ1-4	TRBD1	-	TGTGCCAGCAGCATAAGCGAGACAGGGGACGAAAAACTGTTTTTT	CASSISETGDEKLFF